The text below deals with one T cell receptor beta chain. These data belong to a study of OX40 agonist ivuxolimab in advanced cancers. V was trimmed by 2 bases and J by 0 bases, leaving 8 bases between them. CDR1 is MNHNY, CDR2 SVGAGI, per germline (reference sequence). The CDR3 consists of 15 residues. Repertoires were generated with immunoSEQ multiplex PCR, while TCRdb's copy carries only in-frame clones and drops some. The table records about 79,000 clones, more than 85% of them present only once. The TCR originated in an adult with an advanced solid tumor such as melanoma, head and neck, liver or kidney cancer. The V gene is TRBV6-6, the J gene TRBJ1-3; TRBD1 is a possible D gene (5 bases). The sample in question was CD4+ or CD8+ T cells sorted from blood, obtained in a trial of the OX40 agonist ivuxolimab. The CDR3 DNA reads TGTGCCAGCAGTTACCGCAGGGACTCTGGAAACACCATATATTTT. This translates into CASSYRRDSGNTIYF.